This T cell receptor (beta chain) stems from a study of human T cells and chemical hapten exposure. Turning to the study itself: Patients were mainly female, each with alopecia areata, totalis or universalis.

Individual cDNA molecules each carried unique molecular identifiers attached by the library. A single record per CDR3 protein comes from TCRdb applying MiXCR to the RACE reads. The table has about 340,000 distinct CDR3 sequences, approximately 6.3% seen once; the top ten hold roughly 8%. Documented time point: patch test 1, 2 weeks after DPC sensitization. Treatment in this sample: therapeutic diphenylcyclopropenone sensitization with weekly scalp DPC. Alopecia patients, 18 to 70 years old and DPC-suitable, served as donors. The sample was whole blood, taken in connection with sensitization to the hapten diphenylcyclopropenone (DPC). This TCR derives from a woman between 18 and 30 years old with alopecia areata. Some clones in this sample may be carry-over from other donors' samples.

CDR3 region: CSVSRNNEQFF. CDR3 coding DNA: TGCAGTGTATCAAGGAACAATGAGCAGTTCTTC. This sequence joins TRBV20-1 and TRBJ2-1; D gene unclear. Per germline, CDR1 DFQATT and CDR2 SNEGSKA (reference sequence). The CDR3 loop spans 11 amino acids. Trimming left V 7 bases short and J 5 bases short, with 9 bases between.